Listed here is a single TCR beta chain. The data were taken from a study of cytomegalovirus exposure and HLA in healthy donors. Vbeta (60) and Jbeta (13) primers were used in the PCR. Only in-frame clones appear in the TCRdb table, and some are missing; sequencing was by immunoSEQ multiplex PCR. The sample consists of about 210,000 clones, around 90% of them appearing once. V was clipped by 2 bases and J by 4 bases, with 22 bases between them. Germline V CDR1 and CDR2: SGHKS, YYEKEE (reference sequence). The CDR3 totals 18 residues. The clonotype originates from a boy between 2 and 10 years old in good health and CMV-seronegative. The genes are TRBV5-5 and TRBJ2-1; D perhaps matches TRBD2 (5 bases). Sequencing used PBMCs. Here the CDR3 reads CASSFVKGLGVWYNEQFF. The CDR3 nucleotides are TGTGCCAGCAGCTTTGTTAAGGGCCTCGGGGTGTGGTACAATGAGCAGTTCTTC.